This is a list of T cell receptor beta chains from one sample in a study of T-cell memory formation after mild COVID-19. TCRdb independently ran MiXCR on the 5' RACE reads; one entry per CDR3 protein. This sample carries more than 100,000 distinct CDR3 sequences, about 17% of them seen once, and the ten largest clones take approximately 5.5%. The sequenced material came from PBMCs or a T cell subset sorted from them (not recorded which). These receptors originate from a man between 18 and 29 years old who had mild COVID-19 (a few samples of this study predate the infection). Cell type and time point are not known. Both conserved end residues are part of each CDR3. The order of the fields is clone size, D gene, V gene, J gene, CDR3 protein, CDR3 DNA. A D gene is named only where the DNA matches it firmly. Rows give clone size only sometimes, using once, few, many, or a class for an expanded clone.

abundance: few; d_gene: TRBD1; v_gene: TRBV2; j_gene: TRBJ1-2; CDR3aa: CASSLVTGGYGYTF; CDR3nt: TGTGCCAGCAGCCTCGTGACAGGGGGTTATGGCTACACCTTC
abundance: -; d_gene: -; v_gene: TRBV10-3; j_gene: TRBJ2-2; CDR3aa: CAHTGGTGELFF; CDR3nt: TGTGCTCACACCGGCGGCACCGGGGAGCTGTTTTTT
abundance: few; d_gene: -; v_gene: TRBV28; j_gene: TRBJ1-5; CDR3aa: CASSPVGGWIQPQHF; CDR3nt: TGTGCCAGCAGCCCAGTCGGGGGCTGGATTCAGCCCCAGCATTTT
abundance: many; d_gene: -; v_gene: TRBV12-3/TRBV12-4; j_gene: TRBJ2-7; CDR3aa: CASSWRRRYEQYF; CDR3nt: TGTGCCAGCAGTTGGAGAAGGAGGTACGAGCAGTACTTC
abundance: -; d_gene: -; v_gene: TRBV5-5; j_gene: TRBJ2-2; CDR3aa: CASSSFPANTGELFF; CDR3nt: TGTGCCAGCAGCTCATTCCCCGCGAACACCGGGGAGCTGTTTTTT
abundance: few; d_gene: TRBD1; v_gene: TRBV7-2; j_gene: TRBJ1-2; CDR3aa: CASSFHPGTGTYGYTF; CDR3nt: TGTGCCAGCAGCTTTCACCCTGGGACAGGAACATATGGCTACACCTTC
abundance: many; d_gene: -; v_gene: TRBV12-3/TRBV12-4; j_gene: TRBJ1-6; CDR3aa: CASTLQGSKRSPLHF; CDR3nt: TGTGCCAGCACCTTACAGGGTAGTAAACGATCACCCCTCCACTTT
abundance: -; d_gene: -; v_gene: TRBV10-3; j_gene: TRBJ2-3; CDR3aa: CAISERGAEDTQYF; CDR3nt: TGTGCCATCAGTGAGCGGGGGGCTGAGGATACGCAGTATTTT
abundance: few; d_gene: -; v_gene: TRBV5-1; j_gene: TRBJ2-1; CDR3aa: CASSTDFYNEQFF; CDR3nt: TGCGCCAGCAGCACGGACTTTTACAATGAGCAGTTCTTC
abundance: -; d_gene: TRBD2; v_gene: TRBV4-3; j_gene: TRBJ2-5; CDR3aa: CASSQDRGGGAGGETQYF; CDR3nt: TGCGCCAGCAGCCAAGATAGAGGCGGGGGGGCCGGTGGAGAGACCCAGTACTTC
abundance: many; d_gene: TRBD2; v_gene: TRBV12-3/TRBV12-4; j_gene: TRBJ2-5; CDR3aa: CASSFRGGEETQYF; CDR3nt: TGTGCCAGCAGTTTCCGCGGGGGGGAAGAGACCCAGTACTTC
abundance: -; d_gene: -; v_gene: TRBV7-2; j_gene: TRBJ2-3; CDR3aa: CASSSIPAASYFTDTQYF; CDR3nt: TGTGCCAGCAGCTCCATCCCGGCCGCTAGCTACTTCACAGATACGCAGTATTTT
abundance: -; d_gene: -; v_gene: TRBV11-2; j_gene: TRBJ2-7; CDR3aa: CASQRGGGQTYEQYF; CDR3nt: TGTGCCTCCCAGCGGGGAGGGGGACAAACCTACGAGCAGTACTTC
abundance: -; d_gene: TRBD1; v_gene: TRBV7-9; j_gene: TRBJ1-2; CDR3aa: CASSFNRDRVGGYTF; CDR3nt: TGTGCCAGCAGCTTCAACCGGGACAGGGTAGGAGGCTACACCTTC
abundance: few; d_gene: -; v_gene: TRBV2; j_gene: TRBJ2-5; CDR3aa: CASSGDYQETQYF; CDR3nt: TGTGCCAGCAGTGGGGACTACCAAGAGACCCAGTACTTC
abundance: many; d_gene: -; v_gene: TRBV5-1; j_gene: TRBJ2-3; CDR3aa: CASSPQDSTDTQYF; CDR3nt: TGCGCCAGCAGCCCACAGGATAGCACAGATACGCAGTATTTT
abundance: many; d_gene: TRBD1; v_gene: TRBV7-9; j_gene: TRBJ1-1; CDR3aa: CASSQQGSNTEAFF; CDR3nt: TGTGCCAGCAGTCAACAGGGGAGTAACACTGAAGCTTTCTTT
abundance: many; d_gene: -; v_gene: TRBV7-9; j_gene: TRBJ2-3; CDR3aa: CASTPGADTQYF; CDR3nt: TGTGCCAGCACCCCTGGGGCAGATACGCAGTATTTT
abundance: many; d_gene: -; v_gene: TRBV7-2; j_gene: TRBJ1-3; CDR3aa: CASSPGTATGNTIYF; CDR3nt: TGTGCCAGCAGCCCCGGGACGGCCACTGGAAACACCATATATTTT
abundance: many; d_gene: -; v_gene: TRBV9; j_gene: TRBJ2-3; CDR3aa: CASSVESTDTQYF; CDR3nt: TGTGCCAGCAGCGTAGAGAGCACAGATACGCAGTATTTT
abundance: -; d_gene: -; v_gene: TRBV24-1; j_gene: TRBJ1-5; CDR3aa: CATSGGNQPQHF; CDR3nt: TGTGCCACCAGTGGTGGTAACCAGCCCCAGCATTTT
abundance: few; d_gene: -; v_gene: TRBV18; j_gene: TRBJ2-5; CDR3aa: CASSKQETQYF; CDR3nt: TGTGCCAGCTCAAAGCAAGAGACCCAGTACTTC
abundance: few; d_gene: -; v_gene: TRBV6-6; j_gene: TRBJ2-3; CDR3aa: CASSYSGPGTDTQYF; CDR3nt: TGTGCCAGCAGTTACTCGGGTCCCGGCACAGATACGCAGTATTTT
abundance: few; d_gene: -; v_gene: TRBV21-1; j_gene: TRBJ2-1; CDR3aa: CASSDDRTEKINEQFF; CDR3nt: TGTGCCAGCAGCGACGATCGGACAGAGAAAATCAATGAGCAGTTCTTC
abundance: -; d_gene: -; v_gene: TRBV25-1; j_gene: TRBJ1-1; CDR3aa: CASSEQGVVTEAFF; CDR3nt: TGTGCCAGCAGCGAACAGGGTGTGGTCACTGAAGCTTTCTTT
abundance: -; d_gene: TRBD2; v_gene: TRBV3-1; j_gene: TRBJ2-3; CDR3aa: CASSQGLAGRGTDTQYF; CDR3nt: TGTGCCAGCAGCCAAGGGCTAGCGGGGCGAGGGACAGATACGCAGTATTTT
abundance: -; d_gene: -; v_gene: TRBV12-3/TRBV12-4; j_gene: TRBJ1-1; CDR3aa: CASSESLTEAFF; CDR3nt: TGTGCCAGCAGTGAATCCCTCACTGAAGCTTTCTTT
abundance: -; d_gene: -; v_gene: TRBV12-3/TRBV12-4; j_gene: TRBJ1-3; CDR3aa: CASSPGLPGNTIYF; CDR3nt: TGTGCCAGCAGTCCGGGACTCCCGGGAAACACCATATATTTT
abundance: many; d_gene: TRBD2; v_gene: TRBV4-3; j_gene: TRBJ2-1; CDR3aa: CASSQDGTSGGREQFF; CDR3nt: TGCGCCAGCAGCCAAGACGGGACTAGCGGGGGGAGGGAGCAGTTCTTC
abundance: -; d_gene: -; v_gene: TRBV27; j_gene: TRBJ1-2; CDR3aa: CASSLGGNYGYTF; CDR3nt: TGTGCCAGCAGTTTGGGCGGTAACTATGGCTACACCTTC
abundance: -; d_gene: -; v_gene: TRBV7-9; j_gene: TRBJ2-7; CDR3aa: CASSLGASSYEQYF; CDR3nt: TGTGCCAGCAGCCTCGGGGCAAGCTCCTACGAGCAGTACTTC
abundance: -; d_gene: -; v_gene: TRBV5-1; j_gene: TRBJ2-1; CDR3aa: CASTEPFNNEQFF; CDR3nt: TGCGCCTCGACGGAACCCTTTAACAATGAGCAGTTCTTC
abundance: few; d_gene: TRBD1; v_gene: TRBV14; j_gene: TRBJ2-1; CDR3aa: CASRQAGQGIHEQFF; CDR3nt: TGTGCCAGCAGACAGGCGGGACAGGGGATTCATGAGCAGTTCTTC
abundance: -; d_gene: -; v_gene: TRBV20-1; j_gene: TRBJ1-4; CDR3aa: CSAATNEKLFF; CDR3nt: TGCAGTGCCGCAACTAATGAAAAACTGTTTTTT
abundance: many; d_gene: -; v_gene: TRBV12-3/TRBV12-4; j_gene: TRBJ1-2; CDR3aa: CASSLGWEGYTF; CDR3nt: TGTGCCAGCAGTTTAGGGTGGGAAGGCTACACCTTC
abundance: few; d_gene: -; v_gene: TRBV5-4; j_gene: TRBJ2-1; CDR3aa: CASSLGGIDGNEQFF; CDR3nt: TGTGCCAGCAGCTTGGGAGGAATCGACGGCAATGAGCAGTTCTTC
abundance: -; d_gene: -; v_gene: TRBV20-1; j_gene: TRBJ2-5; CDR3aa: CSARSNKETQYF; CDR3nt: TGCAGTGCTAGATCAAACAAGGAGACCCAGTACTTC
abundance: -; d_gene: TRBD1; v_gene: TRBV7-2; j_gene: TRBJ2-3; CDR3aa: CASSFLDRSTDTQYF; CDR3nt: TGTGCCAGCAGCTTCTTGGACAGGAGCACAGATACGCAGTATTTT
abundance: -; d_gene: TRBD1; v_gene: TRBV9; j_gene: TRBJ1-2; CDR3aa: CASSSRRQGAYGYTF; CDR3nt: TGTGCCAGCAGCTCCCGTCGACAGGGAGCTTATGGCTACACCTTC
abundance: many; d_gene: TRBD1; v_gene: TRBV7-8; j_gene: TRBJ2-3; CDR3aa: CASSSSAGGVDTQYF; CDR3nt: TGTGCCAGCAGCTCCTCGGCAGGGGGCGTAGATACGCAGTATTTT
abundance: few; d_gene: -; v_gene: TRBV7-3; j_gene: TRBJ2-2; CDR3aa: CASSPFGGGLTGELFF; CDR3nt: TGTGCCAGCAGTCCCTTTGGCGGGGGCCTCACCGGGGAGCTGTTTTTT
abundance: few; d_gene: TRBD2; v_gene: TRBV5-1; j_gene: TRBJ2-3; CDR3aa: CASSLGLAGVRTDTQYF; CDR3nt: TGCGCCAGCAGCCTGGGACTAGCGGGGGTGCGGACAGATACGCAGTATTTT
abundance: many; d_gene: -; v_gene: TRBV18; j_gene: TRBJ2-5; CDR3aa: CASSPGSETQYF; CDR3nt: TGTGCCAGCTCACCAGGGAGCGAGACCCAGTACTTC
abundance: -; d_gene: -; v_gene: TRBV30; j_gene: TRBJ2-2; CDR3aa: CAWSVGGYTGELFF; CDR3nt: TGTGCCTGGAGTGTCGGGGGATACACCGGGGAGCTGTTTTTT
abundance: few; d_gene: TRBD2; v_gene: TRBV7-2; j_gene: TRBJ2-3; CDR3aa: CASSLARLAGPDTQYF; CDR3nt: TGTGCCAGCAGCTTAGCGAGACTAGCGGGGCCAGATACGCAGTATTTT
abundance: -; d_gene: -; v_gene: TRBV5-1; j_gene: TRBJ1-1; CDR3aa: CASSPTAGWDTEAFF; CDR3nt: TGCGCCAGCAGCCCGACAGCGGGGTGGGACACTGAAGCTTTCTTT
abundance: -; d_gene: TRBD1; v_gene: TRBV20-1; j_gene: TRBJ2-2; CDR3aa: CSATTGGGELFF; CDR3nt: TGCAGTGCTACGACAGGGGGCGGGGAGCTGTTTTTT
abundance: -; d_gene: -; v_gene: TRBV28; j_gene: TRBJ1-6; CDR3aa: CASAGRPSSPLHF; CDR3nt: TGTGCCAGTGCGGGGCGGCCGAGTTCACCCCTCCACTTT